This TCR beta chain derives from a study of shared clonotypes between healthy human individuals. This CDR3 spans 16 amino acids. Looked up from germline, CDR1 is MGHRA and CDR2 is YSYEKL. V gave up 0 bases and J gave up 3 bases, with 15 bases separating them. Replicate PCRs from sorted subsets contained roughly 220 ng DNA, which is around 29,000 T cell genomes. Data came from immunoSEQ multiplex PCR; TCRdb stores just in-frame clones and leaves some out. The sample includes about 380,000 clones, just over 95% of them seen just once. What was sequenced was memory CD8+ T cells sorted from blood. Subset of the sample: CD45RO+ cells pooled with CCR7-negative TemRA cells. This rearrangement joins TRBV4-1 to TRBJ2-7; D is uncertain. The source of this sequence is a man aged 30 to 45 in good health. This CDR3 is CASSQDSLDPVYEQYF. The CDR3 DNA sequence: TGCGCCAGCAGCCAAGACAGTCTGGACCCCGTCTACGAGCAGTACTTC.